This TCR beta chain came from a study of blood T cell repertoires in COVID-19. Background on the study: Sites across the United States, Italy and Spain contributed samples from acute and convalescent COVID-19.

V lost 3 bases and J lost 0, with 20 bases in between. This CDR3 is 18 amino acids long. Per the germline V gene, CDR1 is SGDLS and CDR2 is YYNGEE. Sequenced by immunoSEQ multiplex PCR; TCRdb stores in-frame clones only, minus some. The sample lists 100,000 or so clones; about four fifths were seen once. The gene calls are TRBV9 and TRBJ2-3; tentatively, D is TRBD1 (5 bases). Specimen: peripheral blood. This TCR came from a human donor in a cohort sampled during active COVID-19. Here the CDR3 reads CASSASNRQNPSTDTQYF. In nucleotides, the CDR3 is TGTGCCAGCAGCGCGTCAAACAGACAGAATCCTAGCACAGATACGCAGTATTTT.